Below, 7 T cell receptor beta chains from the same sample are listed, as sequenced in a study of graft-versus-host responses after intestinal transplantation. Profiled with immunoSEQ multiplex PCR; TCRdb holds only in-frame clones, not every one. Here the sample spans approximately 10,000 clones, 85% to 95% being singletons. The material sequenced was PBMCs, taken approximately 69 days after transplant. These receptor sequences come from a human patient who received an intestinal transplant, so some T cells may come from the graft donor.

The V gene is TRBV11-2, the J gene TRBJ1-1, with 10 positions matching TRBD1. CDR3 length: 14 amino acids. CDR1 is SGHAT, CDR2 FQNNGV, per germline. Unmatched junction bases numbered 8, after V lost 8 bases and J lost 5 bases. The CDR3 region has the DNA TGTGCCAGCGGGAGGACAGGGGGACGGACTGAAGCTTTCTTT. This gives the protein CASGRTGGRTEAFF.

The chain recombines TRBV6-5 with TRBJ2-5; D ambiguous. V lost 6 bases and J lost 3, with 8 bases in between. The germline V gene has CDR1 MNHEY and CDR2 SVGAGI. The CDR3 loop spans 12 amino acids. The CDR3: CASRTQEETQYF. The CDR3 region has the DNA TGTGCCAGCAGGACCCAAGAAGAGACCCAGTACTTC.

J is TRBJ2-7 and V is TRBV4-2, with TRBD2 matching over 11 bases. Trimming removed 4 bases from V and 6 bases from J; junction bases left unmatched: 5. Germline V gene lookup returns CDR1 LGHNA and CDR2 YNFKEQ. This CDR3 has 14 residues. The chain's CDR3 is CASSPTSGSSEQYF. The CDR3, as DNA: TGTGCCAGCAGCCCCACTAGCGGGAGTAGCGAGCAGTACTTC.

This clone appeared once. The chain employs TRBV5-4 and TRBJ2-1; 8 bases line up with TRBD2. The germline V gene has CDR1 SGHNT and CDR2 YYREEE (reference sequence). Unmatched junction bases numbered 3, after V lost 0 bases and J lost 1 base. The CDR3 spans 16 residues. This CDR3 is CASSLEAGESYNEQFF. The CDR3 coding sequence is TGTGCCAGCAGCTTGGAAGCGGGAGAGTCCTACAATGAGCAGTTCTTC.

This chain connects TRBV4-2 to TRBJ2-2, with D unclear. This CDR3 region has 14 residues. Germline lookup yields CDR1 LGHNA and CDR2 YNFKEQ. With 1 base removed from V and 5 bases from J, the gap between germline ends came to 8 bases. The CDR3 loop is CASSQGGYTGELFF. The CDR3 nucleotides are TGTGCCAGCAGCCAAGGGGGTTATACCGGGGAGCTGTTTTTT.

This clone was seen just once. The V call is TRBV18, the J call TRBJ2-3; D not resolved. The CDR3 is 14 residues long. V lost 0 bases, J lost 0 bases, and 4 bases lay in between. Germline CDR1 reads KGHSH; CDR2 reads LQKENI. Here the CDR3 DNA reads TGTGCCAGCTCACCACCCTCTAGCACAGATACGCAGTATTTT. This translates into CASSPPSSTDTQYF. The full variable domain, rest sourced from reference TRBV18 and TRBJ2-3, is NAGVMQNPRHLVRRRGQEARLRCSPMKGHSHVYWYRQLPEEGLKFMVYLQKENIIDESGMPKERFSAEFPKEGPSILRIQQVVRGDSAAYFCASSPPSSTDTQYFGPGTRLTVL.

This clone was seen a few times. This chain connects TRBV2 to TRBJ2-4; TRBD2 matches at 7 bases. The CDR3 runs 15 residues. Germline CDR1 and CDR2: SNHLY and FYNNEI. Losses at the gene ends were 4 bases for V and 2 bases for J; bases not matched to a gene: 5. CDR3 residues: CASSGGGYPKNIQYF. Here the CDR3 DNA reads TGTGCCAGCAGTGGGGGGGGTTATCCCAAAAACATTCAGTACTTC.